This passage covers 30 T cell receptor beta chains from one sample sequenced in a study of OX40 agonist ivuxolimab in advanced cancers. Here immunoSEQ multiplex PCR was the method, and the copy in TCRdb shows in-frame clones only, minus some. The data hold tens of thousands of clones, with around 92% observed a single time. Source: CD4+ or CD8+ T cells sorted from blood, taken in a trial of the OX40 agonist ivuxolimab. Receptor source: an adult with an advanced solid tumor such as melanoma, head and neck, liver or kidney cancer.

The CDR3 DNA sequence: TGTGCCAGCAGCGCTACCCTAGCGGGGTTGGGCAATGAGCAGTTCTTC. Translated, it gives CASSATLAGLGNEQFF. The V gene is TRBV7-3, the J gene TRBJ2-1, with TRBD2 matching 9 bases. CDR1 is SGHTA, CDR2 FQGTGA, per germline. The CDR3 runs 16 residues. V trimming: 5 bases; J trimming: 6 bases; junction bases outside the gene matches: 11.

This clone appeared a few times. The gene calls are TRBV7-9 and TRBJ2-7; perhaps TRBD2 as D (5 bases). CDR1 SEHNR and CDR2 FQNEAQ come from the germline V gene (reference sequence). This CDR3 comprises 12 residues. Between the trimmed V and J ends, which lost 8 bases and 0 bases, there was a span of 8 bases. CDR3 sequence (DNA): TGTGCCAGCGGCGGACTCTCCTACGAGCAGTACTTC. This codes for CASGGLSYEQYF.

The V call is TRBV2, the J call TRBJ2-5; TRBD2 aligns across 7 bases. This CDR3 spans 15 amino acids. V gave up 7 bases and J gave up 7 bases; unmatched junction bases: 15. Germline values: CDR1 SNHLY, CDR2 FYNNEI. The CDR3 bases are TGTGCCAGCACTGACCTGGGACCCCCGGGAGGGACCCAGTACTTC. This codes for CASTDLGPPGGTQYF. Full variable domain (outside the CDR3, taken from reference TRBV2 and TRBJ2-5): EPEVTQTPSHQVTQMGQEVILRCVPISNHLYFYWYRQILGQKVEFLVSFYNNEISEKSEIFDDQFSVERPDGSNFTLKIRSTKLEDSAMYFCASTDLGPPGGTQYFGPGTRLLVL.

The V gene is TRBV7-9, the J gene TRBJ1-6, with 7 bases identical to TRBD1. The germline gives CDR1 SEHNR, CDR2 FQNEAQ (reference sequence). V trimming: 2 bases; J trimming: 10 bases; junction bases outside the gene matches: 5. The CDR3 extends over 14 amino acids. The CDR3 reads CASSLPRGPSPLHF. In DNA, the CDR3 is TGTGCCAGCAGCTTACCGAGGGGGCCCTCACCCCTCCACTTT.

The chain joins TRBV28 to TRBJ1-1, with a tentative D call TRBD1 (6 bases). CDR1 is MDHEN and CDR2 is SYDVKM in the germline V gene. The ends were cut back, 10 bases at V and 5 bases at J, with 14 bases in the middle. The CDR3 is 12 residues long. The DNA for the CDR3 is TGTGCCACCGTACGGACAGCAACTGAAGCTTTCTTT. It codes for CATVRTATEAFF.

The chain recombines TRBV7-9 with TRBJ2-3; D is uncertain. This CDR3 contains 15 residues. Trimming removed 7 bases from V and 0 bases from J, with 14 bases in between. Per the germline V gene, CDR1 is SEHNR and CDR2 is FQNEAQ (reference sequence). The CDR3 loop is CASNQPADSTDTQYF. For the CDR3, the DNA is TGTGCCAGCAACCAGCCAGCAGACAGCACAGATACGCAGTATTTT.

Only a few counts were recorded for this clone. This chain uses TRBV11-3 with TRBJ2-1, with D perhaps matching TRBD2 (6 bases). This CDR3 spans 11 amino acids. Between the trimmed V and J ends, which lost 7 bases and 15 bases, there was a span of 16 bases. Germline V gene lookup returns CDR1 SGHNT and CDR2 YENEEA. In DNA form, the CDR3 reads TGTGCCAGCACCAACCCGGGACTGGCGTTCTTC. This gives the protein CASTNPGLAFF.

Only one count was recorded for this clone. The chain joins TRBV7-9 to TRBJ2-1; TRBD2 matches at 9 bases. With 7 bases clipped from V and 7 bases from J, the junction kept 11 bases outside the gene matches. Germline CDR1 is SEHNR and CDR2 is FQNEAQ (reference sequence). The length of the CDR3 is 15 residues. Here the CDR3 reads CASTYLAGMRNEQFF. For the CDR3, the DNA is TGTGCCAGCACCTACCTAGCGGGGATGAGGAATGAGCAGTTCTTC.

The CDR3 region has the DNA TGCAAGCGGGTTTCGGCCTACGAGCAGTACGTC. This translates into CKRVSAYEQYV. This sequence joins TRBV29-1 and TRBJ2-7; weak D call: TRBD2 (6 bases). CDR1 and CDR2 (germline): SQVTM, ANQGSEA. CDR3 length: 11 amino acids.

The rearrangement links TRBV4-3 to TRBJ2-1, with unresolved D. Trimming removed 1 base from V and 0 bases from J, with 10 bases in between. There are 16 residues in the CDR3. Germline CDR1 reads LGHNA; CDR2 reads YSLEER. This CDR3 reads CASSQGYRSSYNEQFF. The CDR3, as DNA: TGCGCCAGCAGCCAAGGGTACCGGAGCTCCTACAATGAGCAGTTCTTC.

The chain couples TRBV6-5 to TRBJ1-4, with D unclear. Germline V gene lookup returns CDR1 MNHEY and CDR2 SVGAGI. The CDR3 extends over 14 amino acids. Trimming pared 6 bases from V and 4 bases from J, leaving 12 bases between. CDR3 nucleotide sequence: TGTGCCAGCAGGCCGGGCCAAGTTAATGAAAAACTGTTTTTT. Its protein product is CASRPGQVNEKLFF.

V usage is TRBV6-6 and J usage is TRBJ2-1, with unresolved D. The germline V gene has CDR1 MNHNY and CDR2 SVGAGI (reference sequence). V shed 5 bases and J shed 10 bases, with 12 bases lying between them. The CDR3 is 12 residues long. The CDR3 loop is CASSDIRWEQFF. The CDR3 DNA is TGTGCCAGCAGTGACATCAGGTGGGAGCAGTTCTTC.

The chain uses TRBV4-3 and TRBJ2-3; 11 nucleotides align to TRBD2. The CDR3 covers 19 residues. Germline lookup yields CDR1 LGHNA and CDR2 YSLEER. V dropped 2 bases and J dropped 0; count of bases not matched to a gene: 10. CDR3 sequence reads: CASSQLGLAGTSSTDTQYF. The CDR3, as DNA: TGCGCCAGCAGCCAATTAGGACTAGCGGGTACTTCTAGCACAGATACGCAGTATTTT.

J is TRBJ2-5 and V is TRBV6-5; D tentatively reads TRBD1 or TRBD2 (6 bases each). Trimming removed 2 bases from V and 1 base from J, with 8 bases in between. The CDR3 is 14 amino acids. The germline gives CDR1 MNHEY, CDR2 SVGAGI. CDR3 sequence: CASSYPGAQETQYF. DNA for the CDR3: TGTGCCAGCAGTTACCCGGGGGCCCAAGAGACCCAGTACTTC.

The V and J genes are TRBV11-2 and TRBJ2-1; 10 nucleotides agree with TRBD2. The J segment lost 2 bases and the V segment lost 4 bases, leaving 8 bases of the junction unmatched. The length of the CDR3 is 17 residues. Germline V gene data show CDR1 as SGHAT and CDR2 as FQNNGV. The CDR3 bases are TGTGCCAGCAGCTCTCGACTAGCGGGTGGCACCTACAATGAGCAGTTCTTC. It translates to CASSSRLAGGTYNEQFF. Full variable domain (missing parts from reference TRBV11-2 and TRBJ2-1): EAGVAQSPRYKIIEKRQSVAFWCNPISGHATLYWYQQILGQGPKLLIQFQNNGVVDDSQLPKDRFSAERLKGVDSTLKIQPAKLEDSAVYLCASSSRLAGGTYNEQFFGPGTRLTVL.

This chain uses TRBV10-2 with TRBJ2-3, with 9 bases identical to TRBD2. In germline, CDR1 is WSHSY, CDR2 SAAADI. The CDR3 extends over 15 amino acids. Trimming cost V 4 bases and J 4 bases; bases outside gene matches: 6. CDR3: CASSALAGKADTQYF. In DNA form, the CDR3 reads TGCGCCAGCAGTGCTCTAGCGGGAAAAGCAGATACGCAGTATTTT.

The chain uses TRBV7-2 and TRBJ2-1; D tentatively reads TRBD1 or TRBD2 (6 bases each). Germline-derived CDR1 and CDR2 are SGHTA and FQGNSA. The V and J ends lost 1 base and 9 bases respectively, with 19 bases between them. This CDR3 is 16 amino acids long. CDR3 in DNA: TGTGCCAGCAGCTTAGAGGGGGGATTTCGAGCGACTGAGCAGTTCTTC. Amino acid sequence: CASSLEGGFRATEQFF.

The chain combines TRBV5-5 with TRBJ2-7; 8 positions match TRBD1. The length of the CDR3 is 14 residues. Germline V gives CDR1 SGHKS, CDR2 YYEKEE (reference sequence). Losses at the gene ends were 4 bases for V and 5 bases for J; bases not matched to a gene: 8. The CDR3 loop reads CASSRTRGRNEQYV. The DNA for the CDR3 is TGTGCCAGCAGCCGGACCAGGGGGCGAAACGAGCAGTACGTC.

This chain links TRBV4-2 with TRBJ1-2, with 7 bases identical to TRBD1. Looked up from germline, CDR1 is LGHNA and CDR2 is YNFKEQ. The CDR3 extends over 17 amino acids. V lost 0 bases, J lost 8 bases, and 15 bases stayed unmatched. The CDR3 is CASSQENRWTGGTGYTF. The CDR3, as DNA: TGTGCCAGCAGCCAAGAAAACCGCTGGACAGGCGGAACGGGCTACACCTTC.

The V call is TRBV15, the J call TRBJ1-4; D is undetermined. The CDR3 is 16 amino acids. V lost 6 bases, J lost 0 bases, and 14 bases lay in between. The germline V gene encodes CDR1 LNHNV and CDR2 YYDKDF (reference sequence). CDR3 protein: CATRKTGQTTNEKLFF. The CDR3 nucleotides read TGTGCCACCAGGAAGACGGGCCAGACAACTAATGAAAAACTGTTTTTT. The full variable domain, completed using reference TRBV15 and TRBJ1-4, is DAMVIQNPRYQVTQFGKPVTLSCSQTLNHNVMYWYQQKSSQAPKLLFHYYDKDFNNEADTPDNFQSRRPNTSFCFLDIRSPGLGDTAMYLCATRKTGQTTNEKLFFGSGTQLSVL.

The CDR3 region has the DNA TGTGCCTGGAACTTCCCCAGGGGGCCTAACTATGGCTACACCTTC. As protein: CAWNFPRGPNYGYTF. V usage is TRBV30 and J usage is TRBJ1-2, with TRBD1 identical over 8 bases. The germline V gene has CDR1 GTSNPN and CDR2 SVGIG (reference sequence). With 4 bases clipped from V and 0 bases from J, the junction kept 7 bases outside the gene matches. This CDR3 spans 15 amino acids.

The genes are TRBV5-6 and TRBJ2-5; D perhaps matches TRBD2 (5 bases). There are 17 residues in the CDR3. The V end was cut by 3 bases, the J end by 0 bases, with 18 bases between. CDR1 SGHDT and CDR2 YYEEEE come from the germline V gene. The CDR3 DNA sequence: TGTGCCAGCAGCTCGGGCACCATCGGGGTGAACCAAGAGACCCAGTACTTC. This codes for CASSSGTIGVNQETQYF.

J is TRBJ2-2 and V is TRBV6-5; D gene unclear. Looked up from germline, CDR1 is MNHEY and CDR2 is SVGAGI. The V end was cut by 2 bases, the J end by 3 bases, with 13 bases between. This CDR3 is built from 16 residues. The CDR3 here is CASSYDHGTHTGELFF. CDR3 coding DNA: TGTGCCAGCAGTTACGACCATGGCACCCACACCGGGGAGCTGTTTTTT.

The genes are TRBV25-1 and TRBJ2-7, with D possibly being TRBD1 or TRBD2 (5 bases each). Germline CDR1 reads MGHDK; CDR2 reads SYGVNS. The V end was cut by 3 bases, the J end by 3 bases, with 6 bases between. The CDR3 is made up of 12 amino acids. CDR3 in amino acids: CASSEGDYEQYF. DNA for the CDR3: TGTGCCAGCAGTGAGGGGGACTACGAGCAGTACTTC.

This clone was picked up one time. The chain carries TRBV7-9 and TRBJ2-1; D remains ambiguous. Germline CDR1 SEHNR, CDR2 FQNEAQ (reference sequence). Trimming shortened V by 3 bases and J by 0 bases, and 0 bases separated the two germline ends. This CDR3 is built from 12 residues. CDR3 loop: CASSFSYNEQFF. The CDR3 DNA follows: TGTGCCAGCAGCTTCTCCTACAATGAGCAGTTCTTC.

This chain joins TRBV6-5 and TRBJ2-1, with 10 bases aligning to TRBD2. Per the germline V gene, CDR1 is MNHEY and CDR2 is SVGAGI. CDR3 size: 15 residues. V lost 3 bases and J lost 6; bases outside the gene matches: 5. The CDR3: CASSYLGLASNEQFF. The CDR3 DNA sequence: TGTGCCAGCAGTTATCTGGGACTAGCGTCCAATGAGCAGTTCTTC.

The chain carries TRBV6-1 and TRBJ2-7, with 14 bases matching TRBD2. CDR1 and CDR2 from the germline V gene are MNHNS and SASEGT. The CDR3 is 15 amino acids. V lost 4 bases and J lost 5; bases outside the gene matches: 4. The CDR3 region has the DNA TGTGCCAGCAGTGGGGGACTAGCGGGAGTAGACGAGCAGTACTTC. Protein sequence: CASSGGLAGVDEQYF.

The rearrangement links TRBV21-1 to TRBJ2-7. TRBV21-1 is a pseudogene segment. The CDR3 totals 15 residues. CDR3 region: CASSTRGVGTYEQYV. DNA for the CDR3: TGTGCCAGCAGCACCCGTGGTGTGGGGACCTACGAGCAGTACGTC.

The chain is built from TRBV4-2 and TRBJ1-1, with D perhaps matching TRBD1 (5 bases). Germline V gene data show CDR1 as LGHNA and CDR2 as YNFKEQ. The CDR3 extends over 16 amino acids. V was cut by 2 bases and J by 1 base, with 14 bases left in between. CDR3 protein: CASSQKARDGNTEAFF. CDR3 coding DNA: TGTGCCAGCAGCCAAAAAGCCCGGGACGGGAACACTGAAGCTTTCTTT.

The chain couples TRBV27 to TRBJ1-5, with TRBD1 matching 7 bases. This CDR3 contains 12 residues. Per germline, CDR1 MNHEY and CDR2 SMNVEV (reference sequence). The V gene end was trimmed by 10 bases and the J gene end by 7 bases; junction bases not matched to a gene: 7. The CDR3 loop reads CATRQGSQPQHF. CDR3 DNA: TGTGCCACCAGACAGGGCTCCCAGCCCCAGCATTTT.